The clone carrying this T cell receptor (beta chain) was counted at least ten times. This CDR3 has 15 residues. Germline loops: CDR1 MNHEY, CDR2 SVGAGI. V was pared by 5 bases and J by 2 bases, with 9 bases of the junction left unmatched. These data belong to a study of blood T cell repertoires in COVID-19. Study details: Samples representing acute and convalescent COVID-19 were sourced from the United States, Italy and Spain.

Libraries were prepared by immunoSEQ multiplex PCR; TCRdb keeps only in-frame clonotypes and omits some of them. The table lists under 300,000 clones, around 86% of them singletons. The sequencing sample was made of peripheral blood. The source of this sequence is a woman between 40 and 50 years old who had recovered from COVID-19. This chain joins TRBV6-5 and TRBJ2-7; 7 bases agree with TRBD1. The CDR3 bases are TGTGCCAGCAGTAAAAACAGGGGTCGGCCCTACGAGCAGTACTTC. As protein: CASSKNRGRPYEQYF.